The TCR beta chain described here comes from a study of shared clonotypes between healthy human individuals. Findings and caveats of the study: The researchers took only blood, and tissue repertoires probably look different.

Researchers partitioned CD4+ cells into CD45RA+ naive and CD45RA-negative memory subsets. Sequencing used immunoSEQ multiplex PCR; TCRdb keeps in-frame clones, though not all of them. The sample records approximately 1,000,000 clones, 75% to 85% being singletons. This CDR3 region has 18 residues. The germline gives CDR1 MDHEN, CDR2 SYDVKM. V lost 6 bases and J lost 4, with 27 bases in between. With respect to this clone: Antigen unknown.

What was sequenced was memory CD4+ T cells from PBMCs. Documented subset: CD45RA-negative fraction. This sequence was found in a man between 18 and 35 years old in good health. Some clones in this sample may be carry-over from other donors' samples. The rearrangement links TRBV28 to TRBJ2-5; possibly TRBD1 for D (6 bases). The CDR3 nucleotides read TGTGCCAGCAGCCCCCGTGGCTTCCCACAGGGTCAGCGAGAGACCCAGTACTTC. Amino acid sequence: CASSPRGFPQGQRETQYF.